These 16 T cell receptor beta chains were all obtained from the same sample, sequenced in a study of CD8 T cells in ankylosing spondylitis. Using its own MiXCR run on the 5' RACE reads, TCRdb lists one record per CDR3 protein. Altogether about 170,000 distinct CDR3 sequences are present, 15% to 20% being singletons, with the ten largest covering about 8.3%. The sequencing input was blood, either unsorted or a sorted T cell fraction (not recorded which). The receptors shown here come from a male donor with ankylosing spondylitis or in good health (not recorded which).

In its sample, this clonotype was seen many times. V gene TRBV20-1 combines with J gene TRBJ2-1, with D possibly being TRBD2 (5 bases). The CDR3 has 13 amino acids. With 2 bases removed from V and 9 bases from J, the gap between germline ends came to 14 bases. Germline-derived CDR1 and CDR2 are DFQATT and SNEGSKA (reference sequence). The CDR3 region has the DNA TGCAGTGCTAGAAAGGACGGGGTTGGTGAGCAGTTCTTC. It translates to CSARKDGVGEQFF.

V usage is TRBV11-2 and J usage is TRBJ2-3; 9 bases are a match to TRBD1. J was trimmed by 3 bases and V by 5 bases; bases with no gene match: 6. Germline V gene sequence: CDR1 SGHAT, CDR2 FQNNGV. The CDR3 sequence is 15 residues long. CDR3 coding DNA: TGTGCCAGCAGCGTTCGGACAGGGGTGACAGATACGCAGTATTTT. Amino acids: CASSVRTGVTDTQYF.

This clonotype was counted many times. V usage is TRBV7-6 and J usage is TRBJ2-2, with D possibly matching TRBD2 (6 bases). Germline CDR1 SGHVS, CDR2 FNYEAQ. V lost 4 bases, J lost 0 bases, and 15 bases lay in between. The CDR3 is made up of 17 amino acids. CDR3 residues: CASSYGRDSANTGELFF. The CDR3 nucleotides are TGTGCCAGCAGCTATGGCCGGGACTCAGCGAACACCGGGGAGCTGTTTTTT.

The V gene is TRBV2, the J gene TRBJ2-2, with TRBD2 matching over 8 bases. From germline, CDR1 is SNHLY and CDR2 FYNNEI. Trimming took 6 bases from V and 4 from J; bases not matched to a gene: 10. This CDR3 is 16 amino acids long. CDR3 DNA sequence: TGTGCCAGCAGCCCTGTAGCGGGAAGGAGCACCGGGGAGCTGTTTTTT. Its protein is CASSPVAGRSTGELFF.

The V call is TRBV12-3 or TRBV12-4, the J call TRBJ2-4, with a weak D call TRBD1 (6 bases). Trimming left V 6 bases short and J 2 bases short, with 20 bases between. The CDR3 is 17 amino acids. The CDR3 DNA reads as TGTGCCAGCAGGCCGGCCCCAAACCGGGACACCAAAAACATTCAGTACTTC. It is translated as CASRPAPNRDTKNIQYF.

This chain joins TRBV5-1 and TRBJ2-3; unclear D gene. Trimming shortened V by 2 bases and J by 4 bases, and 8 bases separated the two germline ends. The germline CDR1 and CDR2 sequences are SGHRS and YFSETQ. The CDR3 is 13 amino acids. CDR3 residues: CASSFWTADTQYF. In nucleotides, the CDR3 is TGCGCCAGCAGCTTCTGGACGGCAGATACGCAGTATTTT.

V is TRBV3-1 and J is TRBJ2-2; the match to TRBD1 covers 8 bases. This CDR3 has 13 residues. With 5 bases clipped from V and 6 bases from J, the junction kept 2 bases outside the gene matches. In germline, CDR1 is LGHDT, CDR2 YNNKEL (reference sequence). The CDR3 spells CASSRQGSGELFF. The CDR3, as DNA: TGTGCCAGCAGCAGACAGGGGTCCGGGGAGCTGTTTTTT.

In this sample, this clonotype turned up many times. Here the CDR3 DNA reads TGTGCCAGCAGTTCAGGTCTTCACACCGATACGCAGTATTTT. Amino acids: CASSSGLHTDTQYF. V usage is TRBV12-3 or TRBV12-4 and J usage is TRBJ2-3; D remains unclear. The CDR3 has 14 residues. V lost 4 bases and J lost 6, with 14 bases in between.

This chain uses TRBV18 with TRBJ2-7; 10 bases map to TRBD2. In germline, CDR1 is KGHSH, CDR2 LQKENI. CDR3 length: 14 residues. V lost 6 bases to trimming and J lost 4 bases; unmatched junction nucleotides: 6. DNA for the CDR3: TGTGCCAGCTCCCTAGCGGGGGCGCCGTACGAGCAGTACTTC. Its translation: CASSLAGAPYEQYF.

CDR3 in DNA: TGCAGCGTTGGGGATGTCAGTTTGGGTGGCTACACCTTC. Protein sequence: CSVGDVSLGGYTF. This chain uses TRBV29-1 with TRBJ1-2; D not resolved. V gave up 4 bases and J gave up 7 bases, with 16 bases separating them. The CDR3 runs to 13 residues. Germline V gene data show CDR1 as SQVTM and CDR2 as ANQGSEA.

Ten or more counts support this clonotype. The chain carries TRBV29-1 and TRBJ1-2; a weak D match, TRBD1 (6 bases). CDR3 length: 16 amino acids. Germline V gives CDR1 SQVTM, CDR2 ANQGSEA. V lost 4 bases and J 4 bases, leaving 22 bases between the germline ends. The CDR3 DNA reads TGCAGCGTTGCCCCAGAGGGAGGGGGAATGAGCTATGGCTACACCTTC. Translation gives CSVAPEGGGMSYGYTF.

This chain connects TRBV6-5 to TRBJ2-2; a possible D gene is TRBD2 (5 bases). The CDR3 sequence is 16 residues long. Trimming took 6 bases from V and 2 from J, leaving 16 bases between them. CDR1 and CDR2 (germline): MNHEY, SVGAGI. The chain's CDR3 is CASRPDYTTNTGELFF. CDR3 coding DNA: TGTGCCAGCAGGCCAGACTACACCACCAACACCGGGGAGCTGTTTTTT.

The chain uses TRBV5-1 and TRBJ2-2; no definite D call. The CDR3 loop spans 11 amino acids. V was clipped by 3 bases and J by 7 bases, with 4 bases between them. Germline CDR1 reads SGHRS; CDR2 reads YFSETQ. The CDR3 loop reads CASSSRGELFF. The CDR3 DNA reads TGCGCCAGCAGCTCCCGCGGGGAGCTGTTTTTT.

The sample holds many counts of this clonotype. The chain is built from TRBV20-1 and TRBJ2-5; no firm D call. The CDR3 is made up of 10 amino acids. Germline values: CDR1 DFQATT, CDR2 SNEGSKA (reference sequence). V was shortened by 2 bases and J by 8 bases, with 6 bases between the two germline ends. The CDR3 region is CSARSDTQYF. DNA of the CDR3: TGCAGTGCTAGATCCGATACCCAGTACTTC.

This clonotype occurred many times. The rearrangement joins TRBV5-1 to TRBJ2-1, with unresolved D. Trimming took off 0 bases at V and 4 bases at J, with 14 bases between the two ends. CDR1 is SGHRS and CDR2 is YFSETQ in the germline V gene. The CDR3 spans 16 residues. CDR3 nucleotide sequence: TGCGCCAGCAGCTTGGTACGATCGAATGTTTACAATGAGCAGTTCTTC. Amino acids: CASSLVRSNVYNEQFF.

This clonotype has at least ten counts. The J gene is TRBJ2-2, the V gene TRBV2; unclear D gene. The CDR3 runs 15 residues. Trimming took 6 bases from V and 0 from J, leaving 11 bases between them. The germline CDR1 and CDR2 sequences are SNHLY and FYNNEI. In DNA, the CDR3 is TGTGCCAGCAGGAACGACTGGTCGAACACCGGGGAGCTGTTTTTT. Protein sequence: CASRNDWSNTGELFF.